This TCR beta chain was sequenced for a study of blood T cell repertoires in COVID-19 (dated by TCRdb to 2019 to 2021). At the level of the whole study: The collaborator samples originated in the United States, Italy and Spain and spanned the acute and convalescent phases of COVID-19. The material from the prospective study consisted of cDNA or gDNA derived from T cells, B-cell-depleted T cells, or PBMCs. The repertoires were made available in a free public database intended to serve as a resource for research on the immune response to SARS-CoV-2. Where available, HLA class I and class II types were taken from metadata supplied by the sample provider and were not determined by assay-based typing. The sample metadata nearly always contained a de-identified subject ID, COVID-19 status, age in years and sex. The samples were drawn from two sources: the first 160 participants of the ongoing ImmuneRACE study, and some 1,300 subjects contributed by 6 global collaborators. Deeply sampled blood TCRbeta repertoires from subjects exposed to, actively infected with, or recovered from COVID-19 were included in the dataset. Overall study results and their limits: The amount of clinical and demographic metadata varied by source and participant and was provided uncurated.

With regard to this clone: There is no known antigen for this receptor. Base qualities are not provided; no much larger clone lies one nucleotide away.

The collaborating institutions used their own protocols to collect whole blood in K2EDTA tubes. For TCRbeta analysis, collaborators shipped samples as frozen whole blood, isolated PBMCs, or DNA extracted from either of those sample types. TCRbeta CDR3 regions were amplified from genomic DNA by means of the immunoSEQ Assay, a bias-controlled multiplex PCR. For the original study's pipeline: The number of nucleated cells in each sample was estimated from the amplification of reference gene primers within the assay. Sequence reads were collapsed and filtered to measure the absolute abundance of every unique TCRbeta CDR3 rearrangement. For each sample, productive Simpson clonality was calculated by taking the square root of Simpson's diversity index across productive rearrangements. Drawn from immuneACCESS, this table holds only the in-frame rearrangements with V and J called that TCRdb kept. Clones are partly lost; checked studies trace under half to an unresolved V gene and leave the rest unexplained. V and J calls and clone size come straight from that table; D and trimming were deduced from the DNA. The sample has around 50,000 clones on record, roughly 85% of them singletons. Roughly 5% of the sample belongs to the ten largest clones.

The sequenced sample was peripheral blood. This TCR came from a human donor in a cohort sampled during active COVID-19.

This receptor carries the CDR3 CASSLARQGRGTEAFF. The DNA reads TGTGCCAGCAGCTTAGCGCGACAGGGTCGAGGGACTGAAGCTTTCTTT. The chain joins TRBV7-2 to TRBJ1-1, and 7 junction bases match TRBD1. From the germline V gene, CDR1 is SGHTA and CDR2 is FQGNSA. The CDR3 numbers 16 residues from cysteine through phenylalanine. Kept here is only the CDR3 DNA, which spans 48 bases and is read in frame from base 1. Ends trimmed: V by 0 bases, J by 5 bases; bases unmatched to a gene: 9.